The 20 T cell receptor beta chains below were found in one sample sequenced in a study of CD8+CD57+ T cells in acquired aplastic anemia. Genomic DNA acted as the template from which TCR beta VDJ combination and CDR3 sequence profiling were carried out. TCRdb independently ran MiXCR on the reads; one entry per CDR3 protein. The sample gives roughly 420,000 distinct CDR3 sequences, roughly 68% of which show up once; approximately 4% is in the top ten. Source material: sorted CD4+, CD8+, or CD8+CD57+ T cells (not recorded which) from PBMCs. The receptors shown here come from a human donor in good health, serving as a control.

The chain couples TRBV7-9 to TRBJ2-3; D perhaps matches TRBD2 (6 bases). The CDR3 covers 15 residues. V lost 7 bases and J 15 bases, leaving 29 bases between the germline ends. Germline V gene data show CDR1 as SEHNR and CDR2 as FQNEAQ (reference sequence). Here the CDR3 DNA reads TGTGCCAGCAACACCGGCCTCGGGAGTGAGCAGATCTTCTATTTT. Amino acids: CASNTGLGSEQIFYF.

This clonotype was seen more than once but under ten times. This chain links TRBV20-1 with TRBJ2-5, with D hard to call. Trimming removed 2 bases from V and 2 bases from J, with 9 bases in between. CDR1 DFQATT and CDR2 SNEGSKA come from the germline V gene (reference sequence). The CDR3 covers 13 residues. The CDR3 nucleotides are TGCAGTGCTAGACGTACTATTCAAGAGACCCAGTACTTC. Translation gives CSARRTIQETQYF.

Points on this clonotype: At one end the junction does not follow the germline gene, possibly because of a read error. This rearrangement joins TRBV9 to TRBJ2-1; maybe TRBD1 (6 bases). The germline gives CDR1 SGDLS, CDR2 YYNGEE. The CDR3 is 13 residues long. The CDR3: CASNYRAFGEHTF. The CDR3 DNA follows: TGTGCCAGCAACTACAGGGCGTTCGGTGAGCACACCTTC.

This clonotype was seen ten or more times. J is TRBJ2-3 and V is TRBV5-1, with TRBD2 identical over 11 bases. Germline lookup yields CDR1 SGHRS and CDR2 YFSETQ. V lost 7 bases to trimming and J lost 1 base; unmatched junction nucleotides: 8. This CDR3 spans 16 amino acids. CDR3 in DNA: TGCGCCAGCGCCACCCAGACTAGCGGGGGCACAGATACGCAGTATTTT. Amino acid sequence: CASATQTSGGTDTQYF.

This clonotype was counted many times. A much larger clonotype is one base distant, so this may be a read error. The chain uses TRBV2 and TRBJ1-6; D may be TRBD1 (6 bases). In germline, CDR1 is SNHLY, CDR2 FYNNEI. The germline V and J ends were trimmed by 8 bases and 5 bases, with 19 bases remaining between them. This CDR3 is built from 16 residues. CDR3 residues: CASAPLHRDNNSPLHF. The CDR3 bases are TGTGCCAGCGCCCCTCTCCACCGGGACAATAATTCACCCCTCCACTTT. The full variable domain, with the rest looked up from reference TRBV2 and TRBJ1-6, is EPEVTQTPSHQVTQMGQEVILRCVPISNHLYFYWYRQILGQKVEFLVSFYNNEISEKSEIFDDQFSVERPDGSNFTLKIRSTKLEDSAMYFCASAPLHRDNNSPLHFGNGTRLTVT.

This clonotype was observed at least ten times. For the CDR3, the DNA is TGTGCCAGCAGTGAACCCGGGACAGGCTATGGCTACACCTTC. The encoded protein is CASSEPGTGYGYTF. The gene calls are TRBV25-1 and TRBJ1-2; 8 bases are a match to TRBD1. Germline V gives CDR1 MGHDK, CDR2 SYGVNS. There are 14 residues in the CDR3. V trimming: 2 bases; J trimming: 4 bases; junction bases outside the gene matches: 3.

This clonotype was recorded a few times. The chain combines TRBV7-2 with TRBJ2-3; 8 bases align to TRBD1. The CDR3 has 15 amino acids. The V and J ends lost 4 bases and 3 bases, in that order; junction bases with no gene match: 6. The germline V gene has CDR1 SGHTA and CDR2 FQGNSA. The CDR3 DNA sequence: TGTGCCAGCAGCTACGGACAGGGTAGGACAGATACGCAGTATTTT. It codes for CASSYGQGRTDTQYF.

J is TRBJ2-7 and V is TRBV20-1; TRBD1 is a possible D gene (5 bases). The CDR3 contains 12 residues. Germline V gene lookup returns CDR1 DFQATT and CDR2 SNEGSKA (reference sequence). V was clipped by 6 bases and J by 11 bases, with 20 bases between them. This chain's CDR3 is CSATVRATDKYF. The CDR3, as DNA: TGCAGTGCCACTGTTCGGGCGACAGACAAGTACTTC.

Turning to this clonotype: Being one base from a much bigger clone, this may be a read error. This rearrangement joins TRBV18 to TRBJ2-5; no reliable D call. Per the germline V gene, CDR1 is KGHSH and CDR2 is LQKENI. CDR3 length equals 14 residues. The CDR3 DNA is TGTGCCAGCTCACAGGACGCCATCCAAGAGACCCGGTACTTC. It codes for CASSQDAIQETRYF.

Remarks on this clonotype: The junction differs from germline at one of its ends, possibly a read error. J is TRBJ2-1 and V is TRBV2, with D possibly being TRBD1 (6 bases). The CDR3 is 15 residues long. Germline assignment: CDR1 SNHLY and CDR2 FYNNEI. The CDR3 DNA follows: TGTGCCAGCAGTGAGGTAAGGGGGTCCTACGATGAGCAGTTCTTC. It codes for CASSEVRGSYDEQFF. The variable domain in full, completed from reference TRBV2 and TRBJ2-1, reads EPEVTQTPSHQVTQMGQEVILRCVPISNHLYFYWYRQILGQKVEFLVSFYNNEISEKSEIFDDQFSVERPDGSNFTLKIRSTKLEDSAMYFCASSEVRGSYDEQFFGPGTRLTVL.

This clonotype has a count of ten or more. The chain couples TRBV6-5 to TRBJ1-1; no clear D gene. This CDR3 region has 14 residues. Trimming shortened V by 3 bases and J by 1 base, and 9 bases separated the two germline ends. Germline-derived CDR1 and CDR2 are MNHEY and SVGAGI. The CDR3 sequence: CASSYIWRNTEAFF. DNA of the CDR3: TGTGCCAGCAGTTATATCTGGAGGAACACTGAAGCTTTCTTT.

This chain links TRBV5-6 with TRBJ2-5; 8 positions match TRBD1. CDR1 and CDR2 (germline): SGHDT, YYEEEE. The V segment lost 4 bases and the J segment 2 bases; nucleotides outside the gene matches: 7. The CDR3 sequence is 15 residues long. The CDR3 DNA reads as TGTGCCAGCAGCCCGGGACAGGCCGCTCAAGAGACCCAGTACTTC. As protein: CASSPGQAAQETQYF.

To note about this clonotype: An end of the junction does not agree with germline; a read error may underlie this. J is TRBJ1-2 and V is TRBV7-9, with D possibly being TRBD1 (5 bases). Germline CDR1 is SEHNR and CDR2 is FQNEAQ (reference sequence). The CDR3 covers 17 residues. The CDR3 DNA reads TGTGCCAGCAGATTAGAGAGTGGGGCAGCACAACTAGGTGGCTACACCTTC. Its protein is CASRLESGAAQLGGYTF.

This clonotype was seen a few times. This CDR3 is missing its conserved last phenylalanine or tryptophan, likely due to a read error. The DNA is left out, because the CDR3 cannot be placed on it with certainty; the CDR3 is given as TCRdb lists it. The V gene is TRBV7-2, the J gene TRBJ1-2. Per the germline V gene, CDR1 is SGHTA and CDR2 is FQGNSA. Both ends counted, the CDR3 spans 13 residues. CDR3 amino acids: CASSSVAGGTYEQ.

This chain uses TRBV7-9 with TRBJ2-5; no firm D call. Looked up from germline, CDR1 is SEHNR and CDR2 is FQNEAQ (reference sequence). The CDR3 is 13 residues long. Trimming left V 4 bases short and J 2 bases short, with 8 bases between. CDR3 protein: CASSSLSQETQYF. CDR3 coding DNA: TGTGCCAGCAGCTCACTTAGTCAAGAGACCCAGTACTTC. Looking up the rest from reference TRBV7-9 and TRBJ2-5 gives the full variable domain: DTGVSQNPRHKITKRGQNVTFRCDPISEHNRLYWYRQTLGQGPEFLTYFQNEAQLEKSRLLSDRFSAERPKGSFSTLEIQRTEQGDSAMYLCASSSLSQETQYFGPGTRLLVL.

This clonotype was observed many times. J is TRBJ1-2 and V is TRBV20-1, with TRBD1 as a possible D gene (5 bases). CDR3 length equals 11 residues. The germline V gene encodes CDR1 DFQATT and CDR2 SNEGSKA (reference sequence). Trimming removed 6 bases at V and 7 bases at J, with 12 bases between. The CDR3 DNA is TGCAGTGCCTCTCGGGGGTCTGGCTACACCTTC. As protein: CSASRGSGYTF.

Of note for this clonotype: Possible read error: a much larger clone is one base away. The chain employs TRBV5-1 and TRBJ1-4, with D unclear. Trimming pared 7 bases from V and 4 bases from J, leaving 8 bases between. The CDR3 extends over 12 amino acids. The germline gives CDR1 SGHRS, CDR2 YFSETQ. CDR3 protein: CASGYGNEKLFF. Written as DNA, the CDR3 is TGCGCCAGCGGCTATGGTAATGAAAAACTGTTTTTT.

This clonotype was picked up many times. This chain uses TRBV15 with TRBJ1-1, with D unresolved. The germline V and J ends were trimmed by 0 bases and 6 bases, with 14 bases remaining between them. The germline gives CDR1 LNHNV, CDR2 YYDKDF (reference sequence). The CDR3 spans 15 residues. The CDR3: CATSREGTAGPEAFF. The CDR3 DNA follows: TGTGCCACCAGCAGAGAAGGTACGGCAGGACCTGAAGCTTTCTTT.

The chain employs TRBV5-6 and TRBJ1-6; D remains ambiguous. The V gene lost 5 bases and the J gene lost 11 bases, with 11 bases spanning the gap. Germline V gene sequence: CDR1 SGHDT, CDR2 YYEEEE. CDR3 length: 12 amino acids. In DNA, the CDR3 is TGTGCCAGCAGGGGCTCGGATACACCCCTCCACTTT. Its protein is CASRGSDTPLHF.

On this clonotype itself: The missing conserved phenylalanine or tryptophan at the end of this CDR3 makes a read error likely. The J gene is TRBJ2-7, the V gene TRBV2; D not resolved. V lost 5 bases to trimming and J lost 6 bases, with 17 bases between them. Germline assignment: CDR1 SNHLY and CDR2 FYNNEI. The CDR3 runs to 14 residues. The CDR3 loop is CASSPYGRRSEQYL. Written as DNA, the CDR3 is TGTGCCAGCAGTCCATATGGCAGAAGAAGCGAGCAGTACCTC.